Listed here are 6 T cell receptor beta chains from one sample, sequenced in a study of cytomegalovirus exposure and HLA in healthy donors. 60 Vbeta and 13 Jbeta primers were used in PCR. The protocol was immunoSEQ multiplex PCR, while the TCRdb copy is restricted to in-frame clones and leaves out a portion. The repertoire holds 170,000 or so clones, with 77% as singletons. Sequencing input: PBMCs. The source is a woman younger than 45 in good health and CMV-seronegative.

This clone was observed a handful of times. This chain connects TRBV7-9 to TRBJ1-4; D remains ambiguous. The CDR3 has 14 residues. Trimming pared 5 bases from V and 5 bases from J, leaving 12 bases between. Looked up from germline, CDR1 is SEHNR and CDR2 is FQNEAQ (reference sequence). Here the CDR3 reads CASSPYALNEKLFF. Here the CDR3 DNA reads TGTGCCAGCAGCCCCTATGCTCTAAATGAAAAACTGTTTTTT.

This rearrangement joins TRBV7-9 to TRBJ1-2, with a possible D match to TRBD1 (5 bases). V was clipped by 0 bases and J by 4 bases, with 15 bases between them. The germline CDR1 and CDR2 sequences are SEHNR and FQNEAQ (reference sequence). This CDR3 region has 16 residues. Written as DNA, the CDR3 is TGTGCCAGCAGCTTAGCGGGGGGAGGAGAGTTCTATGGCTACACCTTC. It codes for CASSLAGGGEFYGYTF.

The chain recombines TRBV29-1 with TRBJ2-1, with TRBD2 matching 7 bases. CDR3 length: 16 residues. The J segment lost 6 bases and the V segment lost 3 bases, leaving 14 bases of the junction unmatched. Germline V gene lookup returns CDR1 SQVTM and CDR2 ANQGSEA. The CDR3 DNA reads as TGCAGCGTTGATTCGCCGACTAGCCCTCAAGTCAATGAGCAGTTCTTC. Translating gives CSVDSPTSPQVNEQFF.

The CDR3 region is CAWSRGTPNQPQHF. As DNA, the CDR3 is TGTGCCTGGAGTAGAGGGACACCTAATCAGCCCCAGCATTTT. J is TRBJ1-5 and V is TRBV30; the D gene is possibly TRBD1 (6 bases). The germline V and J ends were trimmed by 2 bases and 4 bases, with 12 bases remaining between them. The germline V gene has CDR1 GTSNPN and CDR2 SVGIG (reference sequence). This CDR3 has 14 residues.

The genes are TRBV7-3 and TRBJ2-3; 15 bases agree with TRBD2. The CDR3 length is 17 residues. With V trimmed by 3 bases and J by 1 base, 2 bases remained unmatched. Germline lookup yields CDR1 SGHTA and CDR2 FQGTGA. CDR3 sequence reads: CASSFGLAGGGTDTQYF. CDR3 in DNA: TGTGCCAGCAGCTTCGGACTAGCGGGAGGGGGCACAGATACGCAGTATTTT.

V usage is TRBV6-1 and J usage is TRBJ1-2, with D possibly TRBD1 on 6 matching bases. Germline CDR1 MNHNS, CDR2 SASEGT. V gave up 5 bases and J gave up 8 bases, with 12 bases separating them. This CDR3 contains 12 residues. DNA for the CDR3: TGTGCCAGCAGTCCTGGGACATACGGCTACACCTTC. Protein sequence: CASSPGTYGYTF.